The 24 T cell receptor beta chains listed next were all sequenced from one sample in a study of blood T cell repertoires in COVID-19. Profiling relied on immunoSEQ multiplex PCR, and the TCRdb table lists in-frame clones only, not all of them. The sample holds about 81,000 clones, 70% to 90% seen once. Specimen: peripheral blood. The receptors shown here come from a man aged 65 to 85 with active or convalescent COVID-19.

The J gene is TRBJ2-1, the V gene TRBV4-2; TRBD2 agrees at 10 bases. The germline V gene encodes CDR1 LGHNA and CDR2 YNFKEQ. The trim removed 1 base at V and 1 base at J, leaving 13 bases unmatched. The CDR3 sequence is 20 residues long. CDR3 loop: CASSQALYTSGAASYNEQFF. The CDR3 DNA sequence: TGTGCCAGCAGCCAAGCACTCTATACTAGCGGGGCTGCATCCTACAATGAGCAGTTCTTC.

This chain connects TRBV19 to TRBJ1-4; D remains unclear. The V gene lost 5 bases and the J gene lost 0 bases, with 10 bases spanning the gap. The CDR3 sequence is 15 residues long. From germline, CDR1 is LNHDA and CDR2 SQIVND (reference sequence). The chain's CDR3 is CASSVRLATNEKLFF. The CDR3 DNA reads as TGTGCCAGTAGTGTCCGACTCGCAACTAATGAAAAACTGTTTTTT.

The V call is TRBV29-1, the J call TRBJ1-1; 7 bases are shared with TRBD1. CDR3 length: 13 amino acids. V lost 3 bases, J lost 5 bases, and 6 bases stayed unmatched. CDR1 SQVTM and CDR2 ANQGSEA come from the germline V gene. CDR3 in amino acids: CSVETGLGTEAFF. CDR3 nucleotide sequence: TGCAGCGTTGAGACAGGGTTGGGAACTGAAGCTTTCTTT.

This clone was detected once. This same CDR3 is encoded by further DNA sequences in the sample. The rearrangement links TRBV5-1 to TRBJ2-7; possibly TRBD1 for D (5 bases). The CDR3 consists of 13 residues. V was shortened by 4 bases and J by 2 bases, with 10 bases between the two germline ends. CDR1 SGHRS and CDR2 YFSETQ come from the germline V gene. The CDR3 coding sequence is TGCGCCAGCAGCCCAGACAGAGCCTACGAGCAGTACTTC. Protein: CASSPDRAYEQYF.

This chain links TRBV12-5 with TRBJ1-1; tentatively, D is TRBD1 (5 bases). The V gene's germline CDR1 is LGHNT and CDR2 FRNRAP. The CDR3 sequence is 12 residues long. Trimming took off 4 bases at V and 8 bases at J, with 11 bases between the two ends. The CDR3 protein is CASGWRDREAFF. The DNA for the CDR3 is TGTGCTAGTGGTTGGAGGGACCGCGAAGCTTTCTTT.

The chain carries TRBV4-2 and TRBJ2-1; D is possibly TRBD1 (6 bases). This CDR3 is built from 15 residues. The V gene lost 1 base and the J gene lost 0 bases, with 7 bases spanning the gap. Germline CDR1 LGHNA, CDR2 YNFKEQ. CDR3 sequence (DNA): TGTGCCAGCAGCCAAGGGACAGTCTCCTACAATGAGCAGTTCTTC. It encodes CASSQGTVSYNEQFF.

CDR3 sequence (DNA): TGTGCCAGCAGTTACTCGGAGCGGGGGGCTACAGATACGCAGTATTTT. As protein: CASSYSERGATDTQYF. The chain uses TRBV6-2 or TRBV6-3 and TRBJ2-3; 9 bases fit TRBD2. V shed 0 bases, J shed 3 bases, and the junction held 4 bases outside the gene matches. The CDR3 is 16 residues long. The germline gives CDR1 MNHEY, CDR2 SVGEGT.

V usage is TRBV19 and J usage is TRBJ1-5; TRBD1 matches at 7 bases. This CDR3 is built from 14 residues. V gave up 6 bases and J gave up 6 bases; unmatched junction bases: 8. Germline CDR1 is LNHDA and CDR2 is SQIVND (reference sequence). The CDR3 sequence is CASRDRGPGQPQHF. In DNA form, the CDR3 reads TGTGCCAGTAGGGATAGGGGGCCCGGTCAGCCCCAGCATTTT.

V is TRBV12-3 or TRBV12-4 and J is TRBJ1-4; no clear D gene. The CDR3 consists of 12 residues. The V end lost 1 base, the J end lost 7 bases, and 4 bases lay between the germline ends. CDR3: CASSLGVEKLFF. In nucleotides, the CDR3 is TGTGCCAGCAGTTTAGGAGTTGAAAAACTGTTTTTT.

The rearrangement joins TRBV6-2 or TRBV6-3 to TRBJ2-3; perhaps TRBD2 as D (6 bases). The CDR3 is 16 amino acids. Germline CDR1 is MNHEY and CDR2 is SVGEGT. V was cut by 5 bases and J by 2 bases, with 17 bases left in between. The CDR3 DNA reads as TGTGCCAGCAGTGCCGGGAGCGGGTACCTCACAGATACGCAGTATTTT. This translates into CASSAGSGYLTDTQYF.

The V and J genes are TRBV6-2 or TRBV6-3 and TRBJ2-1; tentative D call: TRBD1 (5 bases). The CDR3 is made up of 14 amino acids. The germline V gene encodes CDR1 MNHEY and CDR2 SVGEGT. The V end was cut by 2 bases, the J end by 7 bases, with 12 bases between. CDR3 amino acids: CASSYIPRVNEQFF. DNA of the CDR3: TGTGCCAGCAGTTACATTCCCAGGGTGAATGAGCAGTTCTTC.

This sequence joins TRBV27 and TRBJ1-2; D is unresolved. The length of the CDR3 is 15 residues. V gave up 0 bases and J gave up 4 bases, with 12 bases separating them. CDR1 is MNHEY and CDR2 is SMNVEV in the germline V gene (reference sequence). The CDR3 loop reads CASSLSIPPSYGYTF. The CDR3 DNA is TGTGCCAGCAGTTTATCGATCCCACCTAGCTATGGCTACACCTTC.

The CDR3 nucleotides read TGTGCCAGCACCGGGACAGTCACAGATACGCAGTATTTT. Encoded protein: CASTGTVTDTQYF. This chain connects TRBV9 to TRBJ2-3; TRBD1 matches at 7 bases. There are 13 residues in the CDR3. V lost 6 bases, J lost 2 bases, and 3 bases stayed unmatched. In germline, CDR1 is SGDLS, CDR2 YYNGEE. Based on the CDR3 plus reference TRBV9 and TRBJ2-3, the full variable domain is DSGVTQTPKHLITATGQRVTLRCSPRSGDLSVYWYQQSLDQGLQFLIQYYNGEERAKGNILERFSAQQFPDLHSELNLSSLELGDSALYFCASTGTVTDTQYFGPGTRLTVL.

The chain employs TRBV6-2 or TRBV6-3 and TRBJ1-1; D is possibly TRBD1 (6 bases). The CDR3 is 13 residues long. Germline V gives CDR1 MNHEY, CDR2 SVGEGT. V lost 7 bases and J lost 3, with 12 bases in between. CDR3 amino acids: CASTPGGHTEAFF. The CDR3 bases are TGTGCCAGCACCCCCGGGGGGCACACTGAAGCTTTCTTT.

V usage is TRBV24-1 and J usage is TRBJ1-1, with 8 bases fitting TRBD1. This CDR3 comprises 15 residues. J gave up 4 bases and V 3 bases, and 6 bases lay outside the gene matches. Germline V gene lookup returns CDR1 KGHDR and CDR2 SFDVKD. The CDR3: CATSDPGQGSTEAFF. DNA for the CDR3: TGTGCCACCAGTGATCCCGGACAGGGATCCACTGAAGCTTTCTTT.

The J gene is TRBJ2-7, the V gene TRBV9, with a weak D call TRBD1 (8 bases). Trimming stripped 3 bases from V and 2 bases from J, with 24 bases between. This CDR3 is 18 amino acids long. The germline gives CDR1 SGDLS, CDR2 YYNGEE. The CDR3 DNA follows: TGTGCCAGCAGCGGCCGACAGGGGCAGAGCGGGGCCCCCTACGAGCAGTACTTC. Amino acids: CASSGRQGQSGAPYEQYF.

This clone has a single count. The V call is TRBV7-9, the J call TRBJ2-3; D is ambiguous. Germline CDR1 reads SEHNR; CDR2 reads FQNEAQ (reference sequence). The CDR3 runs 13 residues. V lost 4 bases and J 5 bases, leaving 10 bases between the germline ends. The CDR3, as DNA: TGTGCCAGCAGCTCCTCTGGCGGAGATACGCAGTATTTT. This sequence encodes CASSSSGGDTQYF.

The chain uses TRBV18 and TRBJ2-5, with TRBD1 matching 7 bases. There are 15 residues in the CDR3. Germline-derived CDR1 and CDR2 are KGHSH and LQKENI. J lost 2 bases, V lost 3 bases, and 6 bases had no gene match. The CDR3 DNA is TGTGCCAGCTCACCCGACCGGGACAGACAAGAGACCCAGTACTTC. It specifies CASSPDRDRQETQYF.

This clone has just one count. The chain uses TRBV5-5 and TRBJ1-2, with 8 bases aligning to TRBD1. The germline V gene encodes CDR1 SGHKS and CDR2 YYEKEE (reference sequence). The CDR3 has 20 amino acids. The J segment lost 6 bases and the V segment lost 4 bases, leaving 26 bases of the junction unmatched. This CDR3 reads CASSETTTTLTGQVGNGYTF. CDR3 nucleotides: TGTGCCAGCAGCGAAACGACGACGACTCTAACGGGACAGGTAGGGAATGGCTACACCTTC.

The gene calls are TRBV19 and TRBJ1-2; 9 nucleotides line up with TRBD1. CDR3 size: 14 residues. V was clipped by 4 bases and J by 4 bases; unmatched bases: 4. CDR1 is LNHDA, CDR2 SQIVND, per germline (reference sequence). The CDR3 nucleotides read TGTGCCAGTAGTACGGGACAGGGAGGCTATGGCTACACCTTC. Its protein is CASSTGQGGYGYTF.

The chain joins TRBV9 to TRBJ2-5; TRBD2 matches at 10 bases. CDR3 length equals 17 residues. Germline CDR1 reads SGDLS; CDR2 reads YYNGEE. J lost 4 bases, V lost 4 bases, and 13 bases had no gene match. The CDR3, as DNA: TGTGCCAGCAGCCCCCAAGCGGGGGGGCCCCGAGGAGAGACCCAGTACTTC. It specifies CASSPQAGGPRGETQYF.

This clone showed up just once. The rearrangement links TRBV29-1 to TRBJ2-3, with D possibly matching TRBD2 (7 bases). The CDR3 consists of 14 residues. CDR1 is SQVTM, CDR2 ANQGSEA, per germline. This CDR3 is CTFRRRGPTDTQYF. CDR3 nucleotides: TGCACCTTCAGGAGGCGGGGGCCTACGGATACGCAGTATTTT.

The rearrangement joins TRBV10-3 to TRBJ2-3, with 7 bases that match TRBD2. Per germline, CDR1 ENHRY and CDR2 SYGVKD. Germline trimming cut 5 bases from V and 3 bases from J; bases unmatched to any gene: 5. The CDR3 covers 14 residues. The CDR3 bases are TGTGCCATCAGTAAGGGACTAACTACAGATACGCAGTATTTT. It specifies CAISKGLTTDTQYF.

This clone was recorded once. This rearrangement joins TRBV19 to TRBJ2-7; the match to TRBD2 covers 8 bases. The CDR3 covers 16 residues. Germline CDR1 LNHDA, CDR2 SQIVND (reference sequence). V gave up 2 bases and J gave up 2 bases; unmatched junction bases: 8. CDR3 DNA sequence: TGTGCCAGTAGTATAAGGCGGGGGGCCGCGGCCTACGAGCAGTACTTC. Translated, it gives CASSIRRGAAAYEQYF.